These 27 T cell receptor beta chains share one sample of origin, sequenced in a study of cytomegalovirus exposure and HLA in healthy donors listed by TCRdb under 2017. The library came from the immunoSEQ multiplex PCR assay. For the multiplex PCR, a mixture combining 60 forward primers for TCR Vbeta segments and 13 reverse primers for TCR Jbeta segments was used. What TCRdb holds here is the immuneACCESS table cut down to in-frame rearrangements. Part of the clones is not present; checked against another copy, under half of the missing clones reflect an unresolved V gene, and the others are unexplained. This sample gives under 200,000 clones in total; around 77% of them show up just once. The ten most abundant clones make up under 1.5% of the sample. Sequenced sample: PBMCs. The receptor source for this set is a man aged 55-75 years in good health and CMV-seronegative.

This chain connects TRBV9 to TRBJ2-5, with 8 bases fitting TRBD2. The germline CDR1 and CDR2 sequences are SGDLS and YYNGEE. This CDR3 has 16 amino acids. V shed 4 bases, J shed 5 bases, and the junction held 13 bases outside the gene matches. Written as DNA, the CDR3 is TGTGCCAGCAGCTCCCCAATCAGCGGGGGTGGGGAGACCCAGTACTTC. Protein sequence: CASSSPISGGGETQYF.

V and J are TRBV6-1 and TRBJ1-1, with D maybe TRBD1 (5 bases). V lost 8 bases, J lost 6 bases, and 22 bases lay in between. The CDR3 has 15 amino acids. CDR1 and CDR2 from the germline V gene are MNHNS and SASEGT. CDR3 DNA sequence: TGTGCCAGCGCAGACCCTGGACGGGGGAGGGCTGAAGCTTTCTTT. Its protein is CASADPGRGRAEAFF.

In nucleotides, the CDR3 is TGTGCCAGCAGTGAGCTTGGGGCAGGGCATTCACCCCTCCACTTT. Translated: CASSELGAGHSPLHF. This chain links TRBV6-4 with TRBJ1-6, with D tentatively TRBD1 (5 bases). Germline loops: CDR1 MRHNA, CDR2 SNTAGT. The CDR3 sequence is 15 residues long. Trimming shortened V by 3 bases and J by 8 bases, and 14 bases separated the two germline ends.

The chain couples TRBV4-2 to TRBJ2-4, with 7 bases fitting TRBD2. The CDR3 spans 13 residues. V lost 3 bases to trimming and J lost 9 bases; unmatched junction nucleotides: 5. Germline loops: CDR1 LGHNA, CDR2 YNFKEQ. The CDR3 DNA follows: TGTGCCAGCAGCCAGGGGGGGGGACCCATTCAGTACTTC. It translates to CASSQGGGPIQYF.

The chain has TRBV9 and TRBJ2-5, with 7 bases identical to TRBD1. With V trimmed by 4 bases and J by 0 bases, 6 bases remained unmatched. The CDR3 extends over 15 amino acids. From germline, CDR1 is SGDLS and CDR2 YYNGEE. CDR3: CASSPRTGHQETQYF. The CDR3 coding sequence is TGTGCCAGCAGCCCACGGACAGGTCACCAAGAGACCCAGTACTTC.

V usage is TRBV28 and J usage is TRBJ2-7, with 11 bases matching TRBD2. CDR3 length: 14 residues. The germline CDR1 and CDR2 sequences are MDHEN and SYDVKM. The J segment lost 3 bases and the V segment lost 7 bases, leaving 5 bases of the junction unmatched. CDR3 nucleotides: TGTGCCAGCACCCCGGGACTAGCGGTCTACGAGCAGTACTTC. Protein product: CASTPGLAVYEQYF.

The chain employs TRBV6-5 and TRBJ1-2; D may be TRBD1 (5 bases). There are 15 residues in the CDR3. Germline lookup yields CDR1 MNHEY and CDR2 SVGAGI. Trimming stripped 8 bases from V and 2 bases from J, with 18 bases between. The CDR3 protein is CASGQRTRPNYGYTF. DNA of the CDR3: TGTGCCAGCGGTCAGAGGACACGGCCGAACTATGGCTACACCTTC.

This clone occurred a few times. The genes are TRBV6-5 and TRBJ1-2; TRBD1 matches 7 bases. The CDR3 has 14 amino acids. Germline CDR1 MNHEY, CDR2 SVGAGI. V lost 2 bases and J lost 6; bases outside the gene matches: 6. CDR3: CASSYLGTVNGYTF. CDR3 coding DNA: TGTGCCAGCAGTTACCTCGGGACAGTTAATGGCTACACCTTC.

The chain joins TRBV10-2 to TRBJ1-1; TRBD1 is a possible D gene (5 bases). V gave up 2 bases and J gave up 1 base, with 5 bases separating them. This CDR3 is 13 amino acids long. The germline CDR1 and CDR2 sequences are WSHSY and SAAADI. In DNA, the CDR3 is TGCGCCAGCAGTGAGACAGGGAACACTGAAGCTTTCTTT. It specifies CASSETGNTEAFF.

This chain links TRBV30 with TRBJ1-5; the D gene is possibly TRBD1 (5 bases). The CDR3 runs 14 residues. Deletions cut 0 bases from V and 7 bases from J, with 13 bases between. Germline V gives CDR1 GTSNPN, CDR2 SVGIG (reference sequence). CDR3 nucleotide sequence: TGTGCCTGGAGTGTGGGGGGGTTGGAGCAGCCCCAGCATTTT. As protein: CAWSVGGLEQPQHF.

The chain couples TRBV27 to TRBJ2-3; TRBD2 matches 7 bases. Germline CDR1 reads MNHEY; CDR2 reads SMNVEV (reference sequence). The CDR3 runs to 15 residues. V was pared by 7 bases and J by 7 bases, with 14 bases of the junction left unmatched. The CDR3 nucleotides are TGTGCCAGCACCTGGGGGGGAGGGCCTTTGTATACGCAGTATTTT. It codes for CASTWGGGPLYTQYF.

The chain employs TRBV9 and TRBJ2-2, with 7 positions matching TRBD1. The V segment lost 1 base and the J segment 7 bases; nucleotides outside the gene matches: 7. The germline CDR1 and CDR2 sequences are SGDLS and YYNGEE. This CDR3 contains 15 residues. The CDR3 protein is CASSVFQGEIGELFF. The CDR3 DNA sequence: TGTGCCAGCAGCGTATTCCAGGGGGAGATCGGGGAGCTGTTTTTT.

V is TRBV7-8 and J is TRBJ1-2, with TRBD1 matching 8 bases. The junction had 10 bases not matched to a gene; V was cut back by 2 bases and J by 5 bases. There are 16 residues in the CDR3. The V gene's germline CDR1 is SGHVS and CDR2 FQNEAQ. CDR3 amino acids: CASSLSTPDRGYGYTF. The CDR3 region has the DNA TGTGCCAGCAGCTTATCGACTCCCGACAGGGGATATGGCTACACCTTC.

This clone was counted once. Here the CDR3 reads CASNVQGALDEQYF. CDR3 nucleotides: TGTGCCAGCAACGTACAGGGGGCACTGGACGAGCAGTACTTC. The chain is built from TRBV11-2 and TRBJ2-7; 9 nucleotides align to TRBD1. V lost 7 bases and J lost 5; bases outside the gene matches: 9. Germline CDR1 reads SGHAT; CDR2 reads FQNNGV. The CDR3 has 14 residues.

V usage is TRBV7-2 and J usage is TRBJ2-2; the match to TRBD2 covers 11 bases. The CDR3 sequence is 16 residues long. Germline-derived CDR1 and CDR2 are SGHTA and FQGNSA. The ends lost 4 bases at V and 5 bases at J; junction bases unmatched: 6. In DNA form, the CDR3 reads TGTGCCAGCAGCTCCTTAGCGGGGGGGTATACCGGGGAGCTGTTTTTT. Translation gives CASSSLAGGYTGELFF.

This clone was picked up a small number of times. This sequence joins TRBV5-6 and TRBJ1-1; possible D gene TRBD1, 5 bases. There are 15 residues in the CDR3. In germline, CDR1 is SGHDT, CDR2 YYEEEE. The ends were cut back, 3 bases at V and 3 bases at J, with 15 bases in the middle. The CDR3 sequence is CASSYAGQLYTEAFF. The CDR3 coding sequence is TGTGCCAGCAGCTACGCAGGGCAGCTCTACACTGAAGCTTTCTTT.

J is TRBJ1-2 and V is TRBV7-8, with 10 bases lining up with TRBD1. Trimming removed 7 bases from V and 10 bases from J; junction bases left unmatched: 9. From germline, CDR1 is SGHVS and CDR2 FQNEAQ. The CDR3 is 13 amino acids. The CDR3 bases are TGTGCCAGCACCGGCGACAGGGGGCCCCACTACACCTTC. It yields the protein CASTGDRGPHYTF.

This clone was seen a handful of times. The chain links TRBV7-3 to TRBJ2-3; D gene uncertain. Trimming took off 4 bases at V and 3 bases at J, with 8 bases between the two ends. Germline lookup yields CDR1 SGHTA and CDR2 FQGTGA. The CDR3 is made up of 13 amino acids. The CDR3 coding sequence is TGTGCCAGCAGCTGGAGCGTGACAGATACGCAGTATTTT. Its protein product is CASSWSVTDTQYF.

The chain uses TRBV14 and TRBJ2-5; D is ambiguous. This CDR3 is 16 amino acids long. Germline CDR1 and CDR2: SGHDN and FVKESK. V was trimmed by 2 bases and J by 1 base, leaving 14 bases between them. CDR3 sequence reads: CASSQMGQTLQETQYF. The CDR3 nucleotides are TGTGCCAGCAGCCAAATGGGCCAGACCCTCCAAGAGACCCAGTACTTC.

This chain joins TRBV6-5 and TRBJ2-1; D might be TRBD2 (6 bases). This CDR3 contains 12 residues. CDR1 is MNHEY and CDR2 is SVGAGI in the germline V gene. The germline V and J ends were trimmed by 0 bases and 10 bases, with 7 bases remaining between them. The chain's CDR3 is CASSYSGLEQFF. DNA for the CDR3: TGTGCCAGCAGTTACTCGGGACTCGAGCAGTTCTTC.

This chain uses TRBV2 with TRBJ2-3; 11 nucleotides agree with TRBD2. CDR1 SNHLY and CDR2 FYNNEI come from the germline V gene. The CDR3 covers 16 residues. The J segment lost 1 base and the V segment lost 3 bases, leaving 3 bases of the junction unmatched. CDR3 sequence: CASSELAGGGTDTQYF. CDR3 in DNA: TGTGCCAGCAGTGAGCTAGCGGGGGGCGGCACAGATACGCAGTATTTT.

The rearrangement links TRBV28 to TRBJ2-3; D may be TRBD1 (5 bases). The CDR3 contains 13 residues. CDR1 is MDHEN, CDR2 SYDVKM, per germline. The ends were cut back, 10 bases at V and 4 bases at J, with 15 bases in the middle. The CDR3 DNA follows: TGTGCCACCGCAGGGTCAGTCCCAGATACGCAGTATTTT. Encoded protein: CATAGSVPDTQYF.

The chain is built from TRBV28 and TRBJ2-3, with 14 positions matching TRBD2. V shed 5 bases, J shed 3 bases, and the junction held 4 bases outside the gene matches. CDR3 size: 16 residues. Germline lookup yields CDR1 MDHEN and CDR2 SYDVKM. The chain's CDR3 is CASSEGLAGVTDTQYF. CDR3 in DNA: TGTGCCAGCAGTGAGGGACTAGCGGGAGTAACAGATACGCAGTATTTT.

The chain is built from TRBV5-1 and TRBJ1-2; 8 bases match TRBD1. V trimming: 2 bases; J trimming: 5 bases; junction bases outside the gene matches: 8. This CDR3 is 15 amino acids long. The germline gives CDR1 SGHRS, CDR2 YFSETQ. The CDR3 DNA reads TGCGCCAGCAGCTTACCCGGGACAGGAACGTATGGCTACACCTTC. Its protein product is CASSLPGTGTYGYTF.

The genes are TRBV27 and TRBJ1-1; possible D gene TRBD1, 5 bases. V was clipped by 2 bases and J by 7 bases, with 17 bases between them. This CDR3 contains 15 residues. The germline V gene has CDR1 MNHEY and CDR2 SMNVEV (reference sequence). CDR3 bases: TGTGCCAGCAGTTTAAGGCAGGGTGGGTTTTTTGAAGCTTTCTTT. Its protein product is CASSLRQGGFFEAFF.

The chain couples TRBV5-1 to TRBJ2-1, with a weak D call TRBD1 (5 bases). The germline V and J ends were trimmed by 1 base and 0 bases, with 11 bases remaining between them. Germline V gives CDR1 SGHRS, CDR2 YFSETQ. CDR3 length: 16 residues. CDR3: CASSLYRSFSYNEQFF. The CDR3 DNA follows: TGCGCCAGCAGCTTGTACAGGTCCTTCTCCTACAATGAGCAGTTCTTC.

In regard to this clone: The junction and the germline gene differ at one end; a read error may be behind it. The chain couples TRBV7-9 to TRBJ2-7; 10 positions agree with TRBD2. Looked up from germline, CDR1 is SEHNR and CDR2 is FQNEAQ (reference sequence). The CDR3 sequence is 17 residues long. The CDR3 is CSSSLQSLAGGRYEQYF. The CDR3 region has the DNA TGTTCCAGCAGCTTGCAAAGCTTAGCGGGAGGAAGATACGAGCAGTACTTC.